The 24 T cell receptor beta chains given below trace back to one sample, sequenced in a study of human T cells and chemical hapten exposure. Time point specified: pre-sensitization, week 0. The treatment is: therapeutic diphenylcyclopropenone sensitization with weekly scalp DPC. TCRdb used MiXCR to reprocess the RACE reads, holding one entry per CDR3 protein. The data show fewer than 50,000 distinct CDR3 sequences, approximately 7.6% seen once. This material consisted of whole blood, taken in connection with sensitization to the hapten diphenylcyclopropenone (DPC). These receptors were collected from a woman aged 50 to 60 with alopecia areata. Some clones in this sample may be carry-over from other donors' samples.

This clonotype has more than one count but fewer than ten. The V and J genes are TRBV3-1 and TRBJ2-5; no clear D. The CDR3 contains 11 residues. V was clipped by 0 bases and J by 4 bases, with 0 bases between them. Looked up from germline, CDR1 is LGHDT and CDR2 is YNNKEL (reference sequence). CDR3 bases: TGTGCCAGCAGCCAAGAAGAGACCCAGTACTTC. This codes for CASSQEETQYF.

This clonotype occurred a few times. This sequence joins TRBV2 and TRBJ2-7, with D maybe TRBD2 (6 bases). This CDR3 is built from 14 residues. Between the trimmed V and J ends, which lost 4 bases and 0 bases, there was a span of 10 bases. The V gene's germline CDR1 is SNHLY and CDR2 FYNNEI. In nucleotides, the CDR3 is TGTGCCAGCAGTGGCCAGGGACTCTCCTACGAGCAGTACTTC. This gives the protein CASSGQGLSYEQYF.

This clonotype was observed at least ten times. This chain connects TRBV20-1 to TRBJ1-2; 7 bases are a match to TRBD1. V was pared by 4 bases and J by 4 bases, with 6 bases of the junction left unmatched. Per germline, CDR1 DFQATT and CDR2 SNEGSKA (reference sequence). The CDR3 totals 13 residues. CDR3 region: CSANKGQLYGYTF. The CDR3 bases are TGCAGTGCTAACAAGGGACAGCTCTATGGCTACACCTTC.

This clonotype was recorded at least ten times. J is TRBJ2-1 and V is TRBV12-5; D remains unclear. CDR3 size: 13 residues. Germline V gene sequence: CDR1 LGHNT, CDR2 FRNRAP. V was shortened by 1 base and J by 5 bases, with 6 bases between the two germline ends. The DNA of the CDR3 is TGTGCTAGTGGTTTGGGGCGCAACAATGAGCAGTTCTTC. Translation: CASGLGRNNEQFF.

The chain joins TRBV11-2 to TRBJ2-7, with D unresolved. Per the germline V gene, CDR1 is SGHAT and CDR2 is FQNNGV. The CDR3 has 12 residues. V was trimmed by 2 bases and J by 6 bases, leaving 8 bases between them. The CDR3 DNA is TGTGCCAGCAGCTTAACCCTATCCGAGCAGTACTTC. Translated, it gives CASSLTLSEQYF.

The rearrangement uses TRBV6-6 and TRBJ1-4; D gene ambiguous. Trimming took 6 bases from V and 5 from J, leaving 19 bases between them. Germline values: CDR1 MNHNY, CDR2 SVGAGI (reference sequence). The CDR3 covers 16 residues. The chain's CDR3 is CASRTAGQIVNEKLFF. DNA of the CDR3: TGTGCCAGCAGGACGGCCGGGCAAATAGTCAATGAAAAACTGTTTTTT.

This clonotype was seen ten or more times. The chain uses TRBV6-1 and TRBJ1-2; TRBD1 matches 8 bases. Per the germline V gene, CDR1 is MNHNS and CDR2 is SASEGT. The V gene end was trimmed by 5 bases and the J gene end by 4 bases; junction bases not matched to a gene: 9. The CDR3 runs 15 residues. The CDR3 is CASSNRDRLTYGYTF. The DNA for the CDR3 is TGTGCCAGCAGTAACCGGGACAGGCTGACCTATGGCTACACCTTC.

The V and J genes are TRBV21-1 and TRBJ1-5; the D call in the table, TRBD1, was not verified against the DNA. TRBV21-1 is a listed pseudogene. This CDR3 comprises 15 residues. The CDR3 here is CASSKGGQGSGPQHF. The CDR3 nucleotides are TGTGCCAGCAGCAAAGGGGGACAAGGGAGTGGGCCCCAGCATTTT.

In this sample, this clonotype turned up many times. This chain uses TRBV6-2 or TRBV6-3 with TRBJ2-7; D unresolved. Germline CDR1 MNHEY, CDR2 SVGEGT. Trimming pared 2 bases from V and 0 bases from J, leaving 11 bases between. The CDR3 has 15 residues. The DNA of the CDR3 is TGTGCCAGCAGTTACCGTCCCCTCAGCTCCTACGAGCAGTACTTC. As protein: CASSYRPLSSYEQYF.

In this sample, this clonotype turned up a few times. The chain is built from TRBV3-1 and TRBJ2-2; TRBD2 agrees at 10 bases. The germline V gene has CDR1 LGHDT and CDR2 YNNKEL (reference sequence). The CDR3 sequence is 16 residues long. Trimming took 3 bases from V and 2 from J; bases not matched to a gene: 3. This CDR3 reads CASSQRTSGNTGELFF. The CDR3 DNA reads as TGTGCCAGCAGCCAGCGGACTAGCGGTAACACCGGGGAGCTGTTTTTT.

This clonotype was picked up many times. The V and J genes are TRBV20-1 and TRBJ2-3; 10 positions agree with TRBD2. This CDR3 has 16 residues. The germline CDR1 and CDR2 sequences are DFQATT and SNEGSKA (reference sequence). Trimming cost V 1 base and J 5 bases; bases outside gene matches: 9. As DNA, the CDR3 is TGCAGTGCTAGAGGGACGCTAGCGGGAGCGGTAGATACGCAGTATTTT. It is translated as CSARGTLAGAVDTQYF.

This clonotype was picked up many times. Here the CDR3 omits its conserved ending phenylalanine or tryptophan, so a read error is the likely source. The limits of the CDR3 on the DNA are not certain, so only TCRdb's listed CDR3 is given. Here the CDR3 reads CASGRDFLPE. The V call is TRBV21-1, the J call TRBJ2-7; the D segment call TRBD2 is taken from the table without a DNA check. TRBV21-1 is tagged as a pseudogene. With termini counted, the CDR3 has 10 amino acids.

This clonotype was found many times. The rearrangement links TRBV11-2 to TRBJ2-6, with TRBD1 as a possible D gene (6 bases). The CDR3 is 17 residues long. The ends were cut back, 5 bases at V and 4 bases at J, with 18 bases in the middle. Germline lookup yields CDR1 SGHAT and CDR2 FQNNGV. For the CDR3, the DNA is TGTGCCAGCAGCACCCCCGTTGGGGGCAAGGGGGCCAACGTCCTGACTTTC. Translated, it gives CASSTPVGGKGANVLTF.

This clonotype was seen at least ten times. The chain combines TRBV11-2 with TRBJ2-3; D not certain. With 1 base removed from V and 4 bases from J, the gap between germline ends came to 15 bases. The CDR3 covers 16 residues. CDR1 and CDR2 from the germline V gene are SGHAT and FQNNGV. CDR3 DNA: TGTGCCAGCAGCTTAGGGAACTGGGTTGGTGCAGATACGCAGTATTTT. This gives the protein CASSLGNWVGADTQYF. Supplemented by reference TRBV11-2 and TRBJ2-3, the full variable domain reads EAGVAQSPRYKIIEKRQSVAFWCNPISGHATLYWYQQILGQGPKLLIQFQNNGVVDDSQLPKDRFSAERLKGVDSTLKIQPAKLEDSAVYLCASSLGNWVGADTQYFGPGTRLTVL.

This clonotype was counted a few times. The chain carries TRBV2 and TRBJ1-1; D gene ambiguous. V lost 5 bases, J lost 5 bases, and 12 bases lay in between. The CDR3 is made up of 13 amino acids. Germline V lookup: CDR1 SNHLY, CDR2 FYNNEI. CDR3 in DNA: TGTGCCAGCAGTATCAAATTGGGGACTGAAGCTTTCTTT. Translating it yields CASSIKLGTEAFF.

This clonotype was recorded a few times. The chain uses TRBV6-6 and TRBJ2-4; a weak D match, TRBD1 (6 bases). Trimming took 6 bases from V and 2 from J, leaving 11 bases between them. This CDR3 has 14 residues. Looked up from germline, CDR1 is MNHNY and CDR2 is SVGAGI (reference sequence). This CDR3 reads CASREQGSKNIQYF. As DNA, the CDR3 is TGTGCCAGCAGAGAACAGGGTTCCAAAAACATTCAGTACTTC.

The sample holds many counts of this clonotype. The V and J genes are TRBV4-3 and TRBJ2-5; D not resolved. Germline values: CDR1 LGHNA, CDR2 YSLEER. V was clipped by 4 bases and J by 5 bases, with 11 bases between them. This CDR3 is 13 amino acids long. CDR3 loop: CASSREAGETQYF. The DNA of the CDR3 is TGCGCCAGCAGCCGGGAAGCTGGCGAGACCCAGTACTTC.

This clonotype was found many times. J is TRBJ2-1 and V is TRBV28, with 10 positions matching TRBD2. CDR3 length equals 14 residues. Germline loops: CDR1 MDHEN, CDR2 SYDVKM. The V segment lost 7 bases and the J segment 7 bases; nucleotides outside the gene matches: 7. DNA of the CDR3: TGTGCCAGCATGAGCGGGAGGGCCGGGAATGAGCAGTTCTTC. Protein: CASMSGRAGNEQFF.

This clonotype has a count of ten or more. The chain is built from TRBV20-1 and TRBJ1-4, with D perhaps TRBD1 (5 bases). V lost 1 base, J lost 3 bases, and 6 bases lay in between. This CDR3 has 13 residues. CDR1 is DFQATT, CDR2 SNEGSKA, per germline (reference sequence). The CDR3 loop is CSARATANEKLFF. CDR3 sequence (DNA): TGCAGTGCTAGAGCGACAGCTAATGAAAAACTGTTTTTT.

In this sample, this clonotype turned up many times. This chain joins TRBV29-1 and TRBJ2-3; either TRBD1 or TRBD2 may supply D (5 bases each). The germline gives CDR1 SQVTM, CDR2 ANQGSEA. Trimming pared 7 bases from V and 0 bases from J, leaving 11 bases between. This CDR3 region has 13 residues. CDR3 coding DNA: TGCAGCGCCCCGGGGCGGAGCACAGATACGCAGTATTTT. This gives the protein CSAPGRSTDTQYF.

In its sample, this clonotype was seen many times. The gene calls are TRBV7-2 and TRBJ2-3; no definite D call. The germline gives CDR1 SGHTA, CDR2 FQGNSA. This CDR3 contains 14 residues. V was clipped by 2 bases and J by 1 base, with 7 bases between them. The CDR3 protein is CASSLSWGTDTQYF. CDR3 in DNA: TGTGCCAGCAGCTTATCCTGGGGCACAGATACGCAGTATTTT.

This clonotype was detected ten times or more. The chain couples TRBV7-9 to TRBJ1-2, with 7 bases fitting TRBD1. This CDR3 is built from 12 residues. Germline V lookup: CDR1 SEHNR, CDR2 FQNEAQ (reference sequence). V shed 10 bases and J 7 bases; nucleotides not matched to a gene: 9. The CDR3 DNA follows: TGTGCCACCTCAGGGGGTTGGTTTGGCTACACCTTC. This encodes CATSGGWFGYTF.

In this sample, this clonotype turned up many times. The chain links TRBV3-1 to TRBJ2-7; D possibly corresponds to TRBD1 (6 bases). V was clipped by 3 bases and J by 2 bases, with 14 bases between them. CDR1 is LGHDT and CDR2 is YNNKEL in the germline V gene (reference sequence). CDR3 length: 15 residues. The CDR3 bases are TGTGCCAGCAGCCATGTCCCAGGGGTGACCTACGAGCAGTACTTC. Translating gives CASSHVPGVTYEQYF.

This clonotype was counted only a few times. This chain uses TRBV4-3 with TRBJ2-7; the D is unclear. The length of the CDR3 is 15 residues. The V gene's germline CDR1 is LGHNA and CDR2 YSLEER. V was trimmed by 4 bases and J by 1 base, leaving 14 bases between them. The CDR3 spells CASSRARAGSYEQYF. The CDR3 nucleotides read TGCGCCAGCAGCCGGGCTAGAGCTGGGTCCTACGAGCAGTACTTC.